The text below deals with one T cell receptor (beta chain). This clonotype was counted ten times or more. The antigen this receptor binds is unknown. Base qualities are not recorded, but no much larger clone differs from it by a single base. The data derive from a study of T cells in Graves' hyperthyroidism and ophthalmopathy (dated by TCRdb to about 2019). Describing the broader study: Peripheral blood samples were taken at initial diagnosis, before any treatment was given. TCR V-J signatures able to tell the groups apart were searched for in a discovery cohort of 100 or so patients, of whom more than 40 had Graves' ophthalmopathy and 55 to 65 had stable Graves' hyperthyroidism. Prospective prediction of ophthalmopathy was tested in an independent validation cohort consisting of roughly 20 hyperthyroidism patients and some 17 patients who later progressed to ophthalmopathy. The roughly 100 discovery patients were randomly divided into training and test sets at a 7:3 ratio. In addition, the study compared T-cell repertoires in thyroid tissue and in blood from five to seven Graves' hyperthyroidism patients. Following sampling, methimazole starting at 30 mg daily was given to hyperthyroidism patients, and high-dose intravenous methylprednisolone was given to ophthalmopathy patients. The paper describes TCR Vbeta CDR3 sequencing of roughly 130 peripheral blood samples, made up of roughly 45 ophthalmopathy patients, roughly 75 hyperthyroidism patients and about 17 progressor patients. Here is what the overall study found, with its caveats: Most expanded thyroid clonotypes (frequency above 0.001) were also detected in blood, suggesting blood repertoires may reflect thyroid immune responses. Sample size was not statistically predetermined, and blinding of investigators to group allocation was not performed. In validation, the model predicted progression to ophthalmopathy a median of approximately 6.6 months before onset, with approximately 71% sensitivity and nearly 75% specificity. In cross-validation, a model built on a 13 V-J signature told ophthalmopathy apart from stable hyperthyroidism with approximately 90% sensitivity and about 81% specificity, and in testing the same model reached 80%/75%.

Moderately to severely active disease, a Clinical Activity Score of at least 3, a NOSPECS grade of at least 4, and a duration under 3 months were present in ophthalmopathy patients. Patients with uncontrolled infections, other autoimmune diseases, pregnancy or lactation were excluded. Clinical symptoms, serum thyroxine and TRAb, thyroid ultrasound, and orbital computed tomography formed the basis for the diagnoses. PBMCs were separated from 8 to 10 ml of fresh peripheral blood using Ficoll-Paque density gradient centrifugation. Trizol reagent was used to extract total RNA, and RNA quality was then checked on an Agilent 2100 Bioanalyzer. The TCR beta CDR3 regions were amplified from RNA transcripts. For the first round of RT-PCR on the TCR CDR3, the HTBI primer set was used together with the Qiagen OneStep RT-PCR kit. Libraries were constructed in a second round of multiplex PCR, after which size selection and purification were carried out. Libraries were sequenced paired-end with 100 bp reads on an Illumina HiSeq2000. On the study's bioinformatics: SOAPnuke was used to process the raw data, throwing out any read that contained adapters or uncalled bases, had a mean Phred below 15, or lacked an exact constant-primer or identifier match. COPE v1.2.5 was used to merge the high-quality paired reads, and each unique nucleotide sequence was defined as a clonotype. MiTCR v1.1 was used to align clonotypes to the IMGT TRBV, TRBD and TRBJ reference segments. The analysis was restricted to V-J combinations with a frequency above 0.0001, which together covered approximately 99% of the repertoires. The TCS score was defined as F50 (clonal expansion) divided by E x V (chaos), with BLOSUM62-based TCRdist calculated between CDR3 peptides within each V-J. Welch's t-statistics and random forest reduced 500 to 550 V-J features to 10 to 15, which were used in a naive Bayes classifier (R e1071). TCRdb took the public reads, trimmed them with fastp at Q25, ran MiXCR for clone calling and kept in-frame beta chains. Every distinct CDR3 protein forms one entry, paired with its most common genes and DNA. The V and J calls follow TCRdb's processing rather than the paper's. This sample gives 200,000 to 250,000 distinct CDR3 sequences in total; approximately 23% of them show up just once. About a third of the sample goes to the ten largest clones.

This TCR came from a woman in her 40s with Graves' ophthalmopathy. Source material: blood.

The sequence in DNA is TGTGCCAGTAGTATTAGGGTGGGCGACGAGCAGTACTTC. It translates as CASSIRVGDEQYF. The sequence links TRBV19 to TRBJ2-7, with no D gene named confidently. CDR1 LNHDA and CDR2 SQIVND were looked up in the germline V gene (reference sequence). Trimming at the junction amounts to 3 bases on V and 5 bases on J, and the germline ends lie 11 bases apart. The CDR3, from cysteine to phenylalanine, totals 13 residues. Only the CDR3 portion is preserved as DNA: 39 bases, with reading frame beginning at the first base.